The 21 T cell receptor beta chains below come from one sample, sequenced in a study of beta chain features in type 1 diabetes. Of the isolated RNA, all was reverse transcribed, and so the sequenced material was expressed TCRB transcripts. Clones were read by immunoSEQ multiplex PCR, and TCRdb kept only the in-frame ones, dropping some. This sample has under 950,000 clones, with 17% found just once. The sample was naive CD4+ T cells from blood. The receptors originated from a woman aged 18-29 years in good health.

In this sample, this clone turned up a few times. The chain has TRBV19 and TRBJ1-5; D gene unclear. Germline V CDR1 and CDR2: LNHDA, SQIVND (reference sequence). CDR3 length: 14 residues. The V end lost 5 bases, the J end lost 8 bases, and 16 bases lay between the germline ends. Here the CDR3 reads CASSSPDVRKPQHF. The CDR3 bases are TGTGCCAGTAGTTCCCCGGACGTCCGCAAGCCCCAGCATTTT.

On this clone itself: This may be a read error: a much more frequent sequence differs by one nucleotide. V is TRBV11-3 and J is TRBJ2-6; D gene ambiguous. V was pared by 3 bases and J by 2 bases, with 2 bases between. The CDR3 has 13 residues. Germline loops: CDR1 SGHNT, CDR2 YENEEA. The CDR3: CASSFAGANVLTF. For the CDR3, the DNA is TGTGCCAGCAGCTTCGCTGGGGCCAACGTCCTGACTTTC.

The chain combines TRBV7-6 with TRBJ2-1; no definite D call. CDR1 and CDR2 from the germline V gene are SGHVS and FNYEAQ. The CDR3 totals 13 residues. The ends were cut back, 1 base at V and 7 bases at J, with 8 bases in the middle. The CDR3 DNA sequence: TGTGCCAGCAGCTTAGACCGTCTGAATGAGCAGTTCTTC. As protein: CASSLDRLNEQFF. The complete variable domain, with remaining parts taken from reference TRBV7-6 and TRBJ2-1, reads GAGVSQSPRYKVTKRGQDVALRCDPISGHVSLYWYRQALGQGPEFLTYFNYEAQQDKSGLPNDRFSAERPEGSISTLTIQRTEQRDSAMYRCASSLDRLNEQFFGPGTRLTVL.

With regard to this clone: Other DNA sequences in this specimen translate into the identical CDR3. The J gene is TRBJ2-7, the V gene TRBV28; TRBD1 aligns across 8 bases. The CDR3 is 14 residues long. Germline V gene sequence: CDR1 MDHEN, CDR2 SYDVKM. The junction had 6 bases not matched to a gene; V was cut back by 6 bases and J by 2 bases. The CDR3 spells CASSSGQGPYEQYF. The CDR3 DNA reads TGTGCCAGCAGCTCCGGACAGGGTCCCTACGAGCAGTACTTC.

This clone showed up just a few times. The rearrangement uses TRBV11-2 and TRBJ2-3; a possible D gene is TRBD1 (6 bases). V gave up 1 base and J gave up 1 base, with 9 bases separating them. The CDR3 has 15 residues. Germline lookup yields CDR1 SGHAT and CDR2 FQNNGV. CDR3 nucleotide sequence: TGTGCCAGCAGCTTAGTGGGACAACGCACAGATACGCAGTATTTT. This codes for CASSLVGQRTDTQYF. The complete variable domain, with remaining parts taken from reference TRBV11-2 and TRBJ2-3, reads EAGVAQSPRYKIIEKRQSVAFWCNPISGHATLYWYQQILGQGPKLLIQFQNNGVVDDSQLPKDRFSAERLKGVDSTLKIQPAKLEDSAVYLCASSLVGQRTDTQYFGPGTRLTVL.

This clone showed up just a few times. The gene calls are TRBV18 and TRBJ1-2; possibly TRBD1 for D (6 bases). The germline gives CDR1 KGHSH, CDR2 LQKENI. CDR3 length: 16 amino acids. V shed 1 base and J shed 4 bases, with 16 bases lying between them. The CDR3 loop is CASSPRFGGRPYGYTF. The CDR3 coding sequence is TGTGCCAGCTCACCACGGTTCGGGGGGCGTCCCTATGGCTACACCTTC. The full variable domain, rest sourced from reference TRBV18 and TRBJ1-2, is NAGVMQNPRHLVRRRGQEARLRCSPMKGHSHVYWYRQLPEEGLKFMVYLQKENIIDESGMPKERFSAEFPKEGPSILRIQQVVRGDSAAYFCASSPRFGGRPYGYTFGSGTRLTVV.

The V gene is TRBV6-5, the J gene TRBJ2-7, with TRBD2 as a possible D gene (5 bases). This CDR3 is 15 amino acids long. Per germline, CDR1 MNHEY and CDR2 SVGAGI. Trimming pared 5 bases from V and 5 bases from J, leaving 19 bases between. The CDR3 DNA sequence: TGTGCCAGCAGTCCCAGCGTGGGAGTTTTGCACGAGCAGTACTTC. Encoded protein: CASSPSVGVLHEQYF.

The chain recombines TRBV5-1 with TRBJ2-6; possibly TRBD1 for D (6 bases). V was shortened by 3 bases and J by 0 bases, with 19 bases between the two germline ends. The germline gives CDR1 SGHRS, CDR2 YFSETQ. The length of the CDR3 is 19 residues. CDR3 nucleotide sequence: TGCGCCAGCAGCTGGAAATTGCAGGGGACCACCTCTGGGGCCAACGTCCTGACTTTC. Protein sequence: CASSWKLQGTTSGANVLTF.

The sample holds a few counts of this clone. The chain has TRBV6-6 and TRBJ1-4, with D perhaps matching TRBD1 (5 bases). Trimming removed 2 bases at V and 1 base at J, with 11 bases between. The germline gives CDR1 MNHNY, CDR2 SVGAGI (reference sequence). The CDR3 spans 16 residues. The CDR3 DNA reads as TGTGCCAGCAGTTACATTGGACATTTAACTAATGAAAAACTGTTTTTT. Amino acids: CASSYIGHLTNEKLFF.

The chain has TRBV28 and TRBJ2-7; D is unclear. The ends were cut back, 2 bases at V and 2 bases at J, with 7 bases in the middle. Looked up from germline, CDR1 is MDHEN and CDR2 is SYDVKM. CDR3 size: 13 residues. For the CDR3, the DNA is TGTGCCAGCAGTTTAACGACTCCCTACGAGCAGTACTTC. It codes for CASSLTTPYEQYF. Full variable domain (remainder filled in from reference TRBV28 and TRBJ2-7): DVKVTQSSRYLVKRTGEKVFLECVQDMDHENMFWYRQDPGLGLRLIYFSYDVKMKEKGDIPEGYSVSREKKERFSLILESASTNQTSMYLCASSLTTPYEQYFGPGTRLTVT.

The chain joins TRBV6-1 to TRBJ1-4; TRBD1 is a possible D gene (6 bases). This CDR3 has 14 residues. Trimming removed 4 bases at V and 7 bases at J, with 13 bases between. CDR1 and CDR2 (germline): MNHNS, SASEGT. CDR3 sequence: CASSVSGATEKLFF. The DNA for the CDR3 is TGTGCCAGCAGTGTCTCAGGGGCCACTGAAAAACTGTTTTTT.

This clone was counted a few times. V gene TRBV5-4 combines with J gene TRBJ2-2; possibly TRBD1 for D (6 bases). CDR3 length: 17 residues. Germline V gene data show CDR1 as SGHNT and CDR2 as YYREEE (reference sequence). With 2 bases removed from V and 5 bases from J, the gap between germline ends came to 19 bases. The CDR3 DNA follows: TGTGCCAGCAGCTTTAGGGGGACCTTAGGGAGAACCGGGGAGCTGTTTTTT. Protein: CASSFRGTLGRTGELFF. The entire variable domain, with the rest obtained from reference TRBV5-4 and TRBJ2-2, is as follows: ETGVTQSPTHLIKTRGQQVTLRCSSQSGHNTVSWYQQALGQGPQFIFQYYREEENGRGNFPPRFSGLQFPNYSSELNVNALELDDSALYLCASSFRGTLGRTGELFFGEGSRLTVL.

A few counts support this clone. The chain uses TRBV29-1 and TRBJ2-7, with 7 bases identical to TRBD2. Germline V gene sequence: CDR1 SQVTM, CDR2 ANQGSEA. CDR3 length: 15 residues. The trim removed 4 bases at V and 2 bases at J, leaving 11 bases unmatched. The CDR3 sequence is CSVVIRLAATYEQYF. The CDR3 DNA reads TGCAGCGTTGTAATACGGCTAGCGGCAACCTACGAGCAGTACTTC.

A few counts support this clone. This rearrangement joins TRBV7-6 to TRBJ2-2; 8 nucleotides line up with TRBD2. Germline CDR1 SGHVS, CDR2 FNYEAQ. V lost 5 bases and J lost 1; bases outside the gene matches: 15. The CDR3 runs to 19 residues. The CDR3 sequence: CASSPSEDSGKRNTGELFF. In DNA, the CDR3 is TGTGCCAGCAGCCCTTCTGAGGATAGCGGGAAAAGGAACACCGGGGAGCTGTTTTTT. The full variable domain, in which reference TRBV7-6 and TRBJ2-2 provide the parts outside the CDR3, is GAGVSQSPRYKVTKRGQDVALRCDPISGHVSLYWYRQALGQGPEFLTYFNYEAQQDKSGLPNDRFSAERPEGSISTLTIQRTEQRDSAMYRCASSPSEDSGKRNTGELFFGEGSRLTVL.

The chain recombines TRBV5-4 with TRBJ2-1; no reliable D call. The CDR3 is 14 residues long. The germline CDR1 and CDR2 sequences are SGHNT and YYREEE (reference sequence). V was trimmed by 1 base and J by 5 bases, leaving 10 bases between them. The CDR3 coding sequence is TGTGCCAGCAGCTTGCGACTTAGGGACAATGAGCAGTTCTTC. Protein: CASSLRLRDNEQFF.

This clone has just a few counts. V is TRBV11-2 and J is TRBJ2-3; possible D gene TRBD1, 5 bases. CDR1 SGHAT and CDR2 FQNNGV come from the germline V gene. The CDR3 has 16 residues. Deletions cut 5 bases from V and 2 bases from J, with 17 bases between. CDR3 nucleotides: TGTGCCAGCAGCCCGGGCAGGGTGAAGAACACAGATACGCAGTATTTT. Translation gives CASSPGRVKNTDTQYF.

The chain uses TRBV7-8 and TRBJ2-1; 7 bases map to TRBD2. Germline V gene sequence: CDR1 SGHVS, CDR2 FQNEAQ. Germline trimming cut 4 bases from V and 0 bases from J; bases unmatched to any gene: 3. The CDR3 is made up of 15 amino acids. Written as DNA, the CDR3 is TGTGCCAGCAGCTCACTAGCGAGCTCCTACAATGAGCAGTTCTTC. Its protein product is CASSSLASSYNEQFF.

This clone was picked up a small number of times. The rearrangement joins TRBV2 to TRBJ1-4; 9 nucleotides match TRBD1. Trimming removed 3 bases from V and 14 bases from J; junction bases left unmatched: 4. In germline, CDR1 is SNHLY, CDR2 FYNNEI. There are 12 residues in the CDR3. CDR3 coding DNA: TGTGCCAGCAGTGAGACAGGGGGTAGGCTGTTTTTT. This sequence encodes CASSETGGRLFF.

This chain joins TRBV5-1 and TRBJ2-5, with D unclear. Germline CDR1 is SGHRS and CDR2 is YFSETQ. V was cut by 3 bases and J by 1 base, with 10 bases left in between. The CDR3 has 14 residues. For the CDR3, the DNA is TGCGCCAGCAGCTGGGGTACTTTCCAAGAGACCCAGTACTTC. Amino acid sequence: CASSWGTFQETQYF. The full variable domain, in which reference TRBV5-1 and TRBJ2-5 provide the parts outside the CDR3, is KAGVTQTPRYLIKTRGQQVTLSCSPISGHRSVSWYQQTPGQGLQFLFEYFSETQRNKGNFPGRFSGRQFSNSRSEMNVSTLELGDSALYLCASSWGTFQETQYFGPGTRLLVL.

This clone was counted only a few times. This chain connects TRBV4-3 to TRBJ2-1; 9 nucleotides align to TRBD2. Germline CDR1 and CDR2: LGHNA and YSLEER. This CDR3 has 16 residues. The V and J ends lost 3 bases and 5 bases, in that order; junction bases with no gene match: 8. CDR3 sequence reads: CASSQIGLAPNNEQFF. The CDR3 region has the DNA TGCGCCAGCAGCCAGATAGGACTAGCGCCCAACAATGAGCAGTTCTTC.

The table lists this clone with a few counts. At one end the junction does not follow the germline gene, possibly because of a read error. This chain connects TRBV29-1 to TRBJ2-7; 9 nucleotides line up with TRBD1. Germline V gives CDR1 SQVTM, CDR2 ANQGSEA. The CDR3 runs to 12 residues. The CDR3 bases are TGCAGCGCTGAAACAGGGGGCCACGAGCAGTACTTC. It specifies CSAETGGHEQYF.